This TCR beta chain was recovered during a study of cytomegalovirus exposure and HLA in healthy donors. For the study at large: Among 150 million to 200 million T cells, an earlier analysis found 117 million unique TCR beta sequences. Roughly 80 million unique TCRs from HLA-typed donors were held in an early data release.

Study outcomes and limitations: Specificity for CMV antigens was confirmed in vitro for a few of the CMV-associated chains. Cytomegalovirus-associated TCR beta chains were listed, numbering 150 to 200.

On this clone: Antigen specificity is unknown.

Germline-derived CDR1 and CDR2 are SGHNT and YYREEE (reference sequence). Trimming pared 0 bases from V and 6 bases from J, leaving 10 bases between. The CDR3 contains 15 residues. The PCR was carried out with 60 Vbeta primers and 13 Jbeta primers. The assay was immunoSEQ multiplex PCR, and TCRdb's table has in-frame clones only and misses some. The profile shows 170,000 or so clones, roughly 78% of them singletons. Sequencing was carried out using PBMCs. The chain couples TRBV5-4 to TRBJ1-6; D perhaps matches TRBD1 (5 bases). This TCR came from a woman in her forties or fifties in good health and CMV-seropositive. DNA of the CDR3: TGTGCCAGCAGCTTGGCAGACAGTTTTAATTCACCCCTCCACTTT. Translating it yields CASSLADSFNSPLHF. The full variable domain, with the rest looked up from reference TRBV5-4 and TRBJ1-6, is ETGVTQSPTHLIKTRGQQVTLRCSSQSGHNTVSWYQQALGQGPQFIFQYYREEENGRGNFPPRFSGLQFPNYSSELNVNALELDDSALYLCASSLADSFNSPLHFGNGTRLTVT.